These 15 T cell receptor beta chains were all obtained from the same sample, sequenced in a study of blood T cell repertoires in COVID-19. Generated by immunoSEQ multiplex PCR, the TCRdb table keeps only in-frame clones and is missing some. In the table there are approximately 110,000 clones, more than 80% of which are singletons. Sequencing was carried out using peripheral blood. The source of these receptors is a woman aged 55-69 years with COVID-19, enrolled during active disease.

The DNA for the CDR3 is TGTGCCACCAGTGATCCCGTCAGACTAGAGACCCAGTACTTC. Residues: CATSDPVRLETQYF. V gene TRBV24-1 combines with J gene TRBJ2-5; D is undetermined. The CDR3 spans 14 residues. V dropped 3 bases and J dropped 4 bases, with 11 bases sitting between them. Germline CDR1 and CDR2: KGHDR and SFDVKD.

V and J are TRBV4-2 and TRBJ2-5, with 10 bases lining up with TRBD2. The germline V gene encodes CDR1 LGHNA and CDR2 YNFKEQ. The ends lost 5 bases at V and 0 bases at J; junction bases unmatched: 6. The CDR3 spans 16 residues. CDR3 protein: CASSALAGRHQETQYF. Here the CDR3 DNA reads TGTGCCAGCAGCGCACTAGCGGGGCGCCACCAAGAGACCCAGTACTTC.

The V call is TRBV5-1, the J call TRBJ1-1; 7 positions match TRBD1. Germline-derived CDR1 and CDR2 are SGHRS and YFSETQ. With V trimmed by 4 bases and J by 1 base, 7 bases remained unmatched. The CDR3 runs 15 residues. DNA for the CDR3: TGCGCCAGCAGCCCGACGACAGGGCGGAACACTGAAGCTTTCTTT. Its translation: CASSPTTGRNTEAFF. Full variable domain (remainder filled in from reference TRBV5-1 and TRBJ1-1): KAGVTQTPRYLIKTRGQQVTLSCSPISGHRSVSWYQQTPGQGLQFLFEYFSETQRNKGNFPGRFSGRQFSNSRSEMNVSTLELGDSALYLCASSPTTGRNTEAFFGQGTRLTVV.

The chain employs TRBV15 and TRBJ2-4; D may be TRBD1 (5 bases). CDR1 is LNHNV, CDR2 YYDKDF, per germline (reference sequence). Trimming took off 0 bases at V and 0 bases at J, with 15 bases between the two ends. The CDR3 has 18 amino acids. CDR3 residues: CATSREDKEALAKNIQYF. CDR3 sequence (DNA): TGTGCCACCAGCAGAGAGGACAAAGAAGCTCTAGCCAAAAACATTCAGTACTTC.

V usage is TRBV29-1 and J usage is TRBJ2-7; D remains unclear. Germline CDR1 is SQVTM and CDR2 is ANQGSEA. Trimming removed 4 bases at V and 3 bases at J, with 16 bases between. The CDR3 runs 14 residues. CDR3 sequence (DNA): TGCAGCGTTGTTGTGCGTCCAGGAATCTACGAGCAGTACTTC. Residues: CSVVVRPGIYEQYF.

The V and J genes are TRBV15 and TRBJ2-4; D not resolved. This CDR3 has 15 amino acids. Germline V lookup: CDR1 LNHNV, CDR2 YYDKDF (reference sequence). Trimming stripped 4 bases from V and 6 bases from J, with 16 bases between. The CDR3 coding sequence is TGTGCCACCAGCACACGTGGAGAAGTGGGAAACATTCAGTACTTC. Translating it yields CATSTRGEVGNIQYF.

Note on this clone: The same CDR3 can be traced to other DNA sequences in this sample. V usage is TRBV7-9 and J usage is TRBJ1-2; 8 positions match TRBD1. The CDR3 loop spans 12 amino acids. V gave up 5 bases and J gave up 5 bases; unmatched junction bases: 1. Looked up from germline, CDR1 is SEHNR and CDR2 is FQNEAQ (reference sequence). CDR3 coding DNA: TGTGCCAGCAGCCGGACAGGGTATGGCTACACCTTC. Its translation: CASSRTGYGYTF.

The chain combines TRBV7-8 with TRBJ1-2; possible D gene TRBD1, 5 bases. CDR3 length equals 17 residues. The V and J ends lost 1 base and 7 bases respectively, with 22 bases between them. CDR1 and CDR2 (germline): SGHVS, FQNEAQ. The chain's CDR3 is CASSLEAGSGGAGGYTF. In nucleotides, the CDR3 is TGTGCCAGCAGCTTAGAGGCGGGGTCGGGAGGGGCTGGTGGCTACACCTTC.

This chain uses TRBV15 with TRBJ2-7; perhaps TRBD1 as D (5 bases). Trimming left V 1 base short and J 1 base short, with 17 bases between. The V gene's germline CDR1 is LNHNV and CDR2 YYDKDF (reference sequence). This CDR3 is built from 17 residues. The CDR3 here is CATSRAFLGSGSYEQYF. CDR3 coding DNA: TGTGCCACCAGCAGAGCCTTCTTGGGCTCAGGGTCCTACGAGCAGTACTTC.

This clone was found a few times. The chain has TRBV6-4 and TRBJ1-5, with D possibly TRBD1 on 5 matching bases. Trimming removed 1 base at V and 1 base at J, with 11 bases between. Germline loops: CDR1 MRHNA, CDR2 SNTAGT. The CDR3 has 16 residues. CDR3 DNA sequence: TGTGCCAGCAGTGACTTGCCCCGACAGAGCAATCAGCCCCAGCATTTT. Protein sequence: CASSDLPRQSNQPQHF.

The chain's CDR3 is CASSLPRDATEAFF. CDR3 in DNA: TGCGCCAGCAGCTTGCCGCGGGACGCAACTGAAGCTTTCTTT. The rearrangement joins TRBV5-1 to TRBJ1-1, with D tentatively TRBD1 (5 bases). This CDR3 spans 14 amino acids. Trimming took 1 base from V and 5 from J, leaving 12 bases between them. Germline-derived CDR1 and CDR2 are SGHRS and YFSETQ. The entire variable domain, with the rest obtained from reference TRBV5-1 and TRBJ1-1, is as follows: KAGVTQTPRYLIKTRGQQVTLSCSPISGHRSVSWYQQTPGQGLQFLFEYFSETQRNKGNFPGRFSGRQFSNSRSEMNVSTLELGDSALYLCASSLPRDATEAFFGQGTRLTVV.

The chain carries TRBV2 and TRBJ2-1, with D perhaps matching TRBD1 (5 bases). This CDR3 has 15 amino acids. The germline gives CDR1 SNHLY, CDR2 FYNNEI. V was cut by 3 bases and J by 5 bases, with 14 bases left in between. The CDR3: CASSEQGIVDNEQFF. The CDR3 DNA reads as TGTGCCAGCAGTGAGCAGGGAATCGTGGACAATGAGCAGTTCTTC.

The genes are TRBV19 and TRBJ1-5; no clear D gene. Trimming left V 3 bases short and J 5 bases short, with 5 bases between. This CDR3 spans 12 amino acids. Germline V gives CDR1 LNHDA, CDR2 SQIVND (reference sequence). CDR3 loop: CASSMRDQPQHF. In DNA form, the CDR3 reads TGTGCCAGTAGTATGAGGGATCAGCCCCAGCATTTT.

The rearrangement joins TRBV30 to TRBJ1-3; 8 bases line up with TRBD1. Trimming took 5 bases from V and 3 from J; bases not matched to a gene: 6. This CDR3 has 14 amino acids. The germline V gene has CDR1 GTSNPN and CDR2 SVGIG (reference sequence). CDR3: CAWRTGPYGNTIYF. CDR3 nucleotides: TGTGCCTGGCGGACAGGGCCATATGGAAACACCATATATTTT.

The chain is built from TRBV9 and TRBJ2-5, with 10 bases lining up with TRBD2. Germline V gene sequence: CDR1 SGDLS, CDR2 YYNGEE. J was trimmed by 4 bases and V by 4 bases; bases with no gene match: 10. This CDR3 has 16 amino acids. CDR3 region: CASSPANVAGGETQYF. DNA of the CDR3: TGTGCCAGCAGCCCTGCTAATGTAGCGGGGGGAGAGACCCAGTACTTC.